These 32 T cell receptor beta chains were all obtained from the same sample, sequenced in a study of OX40 agonist ivuxolimab in advanced cancers. Generated by immunoSEQ multiplex PCR, the TCRdb table keeps only in-frame clones and is missing some. The repertoire includes approximately 70,000 clones, 75% to 95% of them detected once, and under 0.6% sits in the top ten. The sequences come from CD4+ or CD8+ T cells sorted from blood, collected in a trial of the OX40 agonist ivuxolimab. These receptors were taken from an adult with an advanced solid tumor such as melanoma, head and neck, liver or kidney cancer.

The chain carries TRBV19 and TRBJ1-5, with 8 nucleotides matching TRBD1. Germline V gene data show CDR1 as LNHDA and CDR2 as SQIVND (reference sequence). V gave up 3 bases and J gave up 9 bases; unmatched junction bases: 22. The CDR3 spans 19 residues. CDR3 protein: CASSILPSKTGARFWPQHF. For the CDR3, the DNA is TGTGCCAGTAGTATCCTCCCCTCGAAGACAGGGGCCAGATTTTGGCCCCAGCATTTT.

This clone was counted a single time. The V and J genes are TRBV5-1 and TRBJ2-1; 9 nucleotides line up with TRBD1. CDR1 and CDR2 from the germline V gene are SGHRS and YFSETQ. CDR3 length equals 15 residues. V trimming: 3 bases; J trimming: 10 bases; junction bases outside the gene matches: 11. CDR3 sequence: CASSSGQGSSREQFF. For the CDR3, the DNA is TGCGCCAGCAGCTCGGGACAGGGCTCCTCTAGGGAGCAGTTCTTC.

The chain links TRBV11-3 to TRBJ2-4; 7 bases map to TRBD2. The CDR3 length is 14 residues. CDR1 and CDR2 (germline): SGHNT, YENEEA. After removal of 5 bases from V and 7 bases from J, the junction contained 8 bases not matched to a gene. The CDR3 loop reads CASSTRDGGNIQYF. CDR3 DNA sequence: TGTGCCAGCAGCACGCGGGACGGGGGGAACATTCAGTACTTC.

This clone appeared a single time. The rearrangement uses TRBV5-8 and TRBJ2-3, with a weak D call TRBD2 (7 bases). V was trimmed by 1 base and J by 6 bases, leaving 15 bases between them. Germline V gene sequence: CDR1 SGHTS, CDR2 YDEGEE. This CDR3 has 15 amino acids. The CDR3, as DNA: TGTGCCAGCAGCTTGCAGGGGCGGGGGATGGATACGCAGTATTTT. Amino acids: CASSLQGRGMDTQYF.

This chain connects TRBV20-1 to TRBJ2-3, with D unclear. V was trimmed by 5 bases and J by 6 bases, leaving 9 bases between them. Germline values: CDR1 DFQATT, CDR2 SNEGSKA (reference sequence). The CDR3 is 11 residues long. Here the CDR3 reads CSALLGDTQYF. The CDR3 nucleotides are TGCAGTGCTCTCTTGGGTGATACGCAGTATTTT.

The chain uses TRBV7-2 and TRBJ2-2; no clear D. In germline, CDR1 is SGHTA, CDR2 FQGNSA. This CDR3 comprises 12 residues. The V end lost 5 bases, the J end lost 2 bases, and 3 bases lay between the germline ends. CDR3 bases: TGTGCCAGCAGCCGTAACACCGGGGAGCTGTTTTTT. As protein: CASSRNTGELFF. Supplemented by reference TRBV7-2 and TRBJ2-2, the full variable domain reads GAGVSQSPSNKVTEKGKDVELRCDPISGHTALYWYRQSLGQGLEFLIYFQGNSAPDKSGLPSDRFSAERTGGSVSTLTIQRTQQEDSAVYLCASSRNTGELFFGEGSRLTVL.

This chain connects TRBV7-2 to TRBJ2-7, with TRBD1 as a possible D gene (6 bases). Trimming removed 3 bases from V and 0 bases from J, with 12 bases in between. From germline, CDR1 is SGHTA and CDR2 FQGNSA. This CDR3 contains 15 residues. This CDR3 is CASSFKADSSYEQYF. The CDR3 nucleotides are TGTGCCAGCAGCTTCAAAGCGGACAGCTCCTACGAGCAGTACTTC.

This clone was recorded only once. The V gene is TRBV7-2, the J gene TRBJ2-7; TRBD2 is a possible D gene (5 bases). CDR1 is SGHTA and CDR2 is FQGNSA in the germline V gene. The CDR3 is 14 amino acids. V shed 6 bases and J shed 0 bases, with 12 bases lying between them. This chain's CDR3 is CASRDFKSSYEQYF. CDR3 nucleotides: TGTGCCAGCAGGGACTTCAAAAGCTCCTACGAGCAGTACTTC.

The J gene is TRBJ2-3, the V gene TRBV6-6, with D uncertain. V gave up 2 bases and J gave up 5 bases, with 11 bases separating them. The CDR3 totals 14 residues. CDR1 is MNHNY and CDR2 is SVGAGI in the germline V gene (reference sequence). Here the CDR3 DNA reads TGTGCCAGCAGTTACATCGCTAGTGGAGATACGCAGTATTTT. Translated: CASSYIASGDTQYF.

V usage is TRBV19 and J usage is TRBJ2-3; D ambiguous. V lost 10 bases and J 1 base, leaving 12 bases between the germline ends. Germline lookup yields CDR1 LNHDA and CDR2 SQIVND (reference sequence). CDR3 length equals 13 residues. The CDR3 here is CATQEIGTDTQYF. The CDR3 nucleotides are TGTGCCACCCAGGAGATCGGCACAGATACGCAGTATTTT.

V and J are TRBV6-1 and TRBJ1-2; 8 bases are a match to TRBD1. Looked up from germline, CDR1 is MNHNS and CDR2 is SASEGT. The CDR3 spans 13 residues. Trimming at V came to 7 bases and at J to 7 bases, leaving 8 bases not matched to a gene. The CDR3 DNA reads TGTGCCAGCATTATCGGACAGGGAAGTGGCTACACCTTC. Its protein product is CASIIGQGSGYTF.

This sequence joins TRBV5-5 and TRBJ2-5; possibly TRBD1 for D (6 bases). Trimming pared 3 bases from V and 5 bases from J, leaving 14 bases between. CDR3 length: 14 residues. Germline V lookup: CDR1 SGHKS, CDR2 YYEKEE (reference sequence). Here the CDR3 reads CASSSQGHWETQYF. CDR3 DNA: TGTGCCAGCAGCTCACAGGGACATTGGGAGACCCAGTACTTC.

The chain combines TRBV7-2 with TRBJ2-5; weak D call: TRBD1 (6 bases). Germline V lookup: CDR1 SGHTA, CDR2 FQGNSA. The CDR3 spans 17 residues. The V end was cut by 4 bases, the J end by 5 bases, with 23 bases between. This chain's CDR3 is CASSSGRDTTLGETQYF. CDR3 sequence (DNA): TGTGCCAGCAGCTCAGGCCGGGACACTACTCTTGGGGAGACCCAGTACTTC.

The chain carries TRBV11-3 and TRBJ2-1, with D maybe TRBD1 (5 bases). The CDR3 runs 14 residues. Germline V gene lookup returns CDR1 SGHNT and CDR2 YENEEA. V gave up 5 bases and J gave up 6 bases, with 14 bases separating them. The CDR3 nucleotides are TGTGCCAGCAGCCAACGAAGAAGGGGCAATGAGCAGTTCTTC. Its translation: CASSQRRRGNEQFF. Supplemented by reference TRBV11-3 and TRBJ2-1, the full variable domain reads EAGVVQSPRYKIIEKKQPVAFWCNPISGHNTLYWYLQNLGQGPELLIRYENEEAVDDSQLPKDRFSAERLKGVDSTLKIQPAELGDSAVYLCASSQRRRGNEQFFGPGTRLTVL.

This chain connects TRBV7-9 to TRBJ2-6; the D gene is possibly TRBD1 (6 bases). Germline CDR1 is SEHNR and CDR2 is FQNEAQ (reference sequence). CDR3 length: 16 residues. V shed 7 bases and J shed 2 bases, with 15 bases lying between them. The CDR3 DNA sequence: TGTGCCAGCACCTTTCAAACAGGGACTGGGGCCAACGTCCTGACTTTC. This encodes CASTFQTGTGANVLTF.

CDR3 bases: TGTGCCAGCAGTAACCAGGGGAGGGGAGCTTTCTTT. Its translation: CASSNQGRGAFF. J is TRBJ1-1 and V is TRBV6-5; weak D call: TRBD1 (6 bases). The CDR3 totals 12 residues. V lost 5 bases, J lost 10 bases, and 14 bases lay in between. Per the germline V gene, CDR1 is MNHEY and CDR2 is SVGAGI.

The chain links TRBV7-9 to TRBJ2-2, with TRBD2 matching 10 bases. The CDR3 is 15 residues long. V gave up 5 bases and J gave up 5 bases; unmatched junction bases: 5. Germline V gene lookup returns CDR1 SEHNR and CDR2 FQNEAQ (reference sequence). Here the CDR3 reads CASSQPGLATGELFF. DNA for the CDR3: TGTGCCAGCAGCCAACCGGGACTAGCGACCGGGGAGCTGTTTTTT.

The rearrangement joins TRBV15 to TRBJ2-7; 7 bases line up with TRBD1. Germline V gene data show CDR1 as LNHNV and CDR2 as YYDKDF (reference sequence). This CDR3 is 16 amino acids long. The ends lost 0 bases at V and 5 bases at J; junction bases unmatched: 10. CDR3 amino acids: CATSRDPTGPNHEQYF. The CDR3 DNA reads TGTGCCACCAGCAGAGATCCGACAGGGCCGAATCACGAGCAGTACTTC.

This sequence joins TRBV5-8 and TRBJ2-5; D uncertain. CDR1 is SGHTS and CDR2 is YDEGEE in the germline V gene. The CDR3 spans 14 residues. Trimming took 2 bases from V and 2 from J, leaving 10 bases between them. The CDR3 here is CASSFFRVQETQYF. The CDR3 coding sequence is TGTGCCAGCAGCTTTTTCCGGGTACAAGAGACCCAGTACTTC.

This sequence joins TRBV10-3 and TRBJ2-4; D not certain. This CDR3 comprises 14 residues. CDR1 is ENHRY and CDR2 is SYGVKD in the germline V gene. V lost 3 bases and J lost 0, with 6 bases in between. The CDR3 DNA reads TGTGCCATCAGTGACCGCCCAGCCAAAAACATTCAGTACTTC. It encodes CAISDRPAKNIQYF.

V gene TRBV4-3 combines with J gene TRBJ2-3; tentative D call: TRBD1 (6 bases). Looked up from germline, CDR1 is LGHNA and CDR2 is YSLEER. This CDR3 contains 14 residues. Trimming shortened V by 1 base and J by 10 bases, and 15 bases separated the two germline ends. The CDR3 spells CASSQGDTLGAQYF. In DNA form, the CDR3 reads TGCGCCAGCAGCCAAGGGGACACCCTAGGGGCGCAGTATTTT.

The V and J genes are TRBV9 and TRBJ2-7, with 7 bases aligning to TRBD2. In germline, CDR1 is SGDLS, CDR2 YYNGEE. The ends lost 3 bases at V and 4 bases at J; junction bases unmatched: 7. This CDR3 contains 14 residues. The CDR3 DNA follows: TGTGCCAGCAGCGCAGCGGGAAAACCGTACGAGCAGTACTTC. This codes for CASSAAGKPYEQYF.

The V call is TRBV7-8, the J call TRBJ2-4; TRBD1 aligns across 7 bases. The germline gives CDR1 SGHVS, CDR2 FQNEAQ. The CDR3 loop spans 14 amino acids. The trim removed 5 bases at V and 7 bases at J, leaving 8 bases unmatched. The CDR3 DNA reads as TGTGCCAGCAGCCGAACAGGGGATCAGAACATTCAGTACTTC. This gives the protein CASSRTGDQNIQYF.

The chain is built from TRBV30 and TRBJ2-5, with a weak D call TRBD2 (5 bases). Germline assignment: CDR1 GTSNPN and CDR2 SVGIG (reference sequence). The CDR3 extends over 11 amino acids. Trimming left V 4 bases short and J 3 bases short, with 6 bases between. CDR3 sequence (DNA): TGTGCCTGGACAGCGGAAGAGACCCAGTACTTC. Translated, it gives CAWTAEETQYF.

In its sample, this clone was seen once. V and J are TRBV19 and TRBJ2-1; 11 nucleotides line up with TRBD2. Trimming took 7 bases from V and 0 from J; bases not matched to a gene: 5. The CDR3 contains 16 residues. Germline V gives CDR1 LNHDA, CDR2 SQIVND (reference sequence). CDR3 coding DNA: TGTGCCAGTACTCGACTAGCGGGAAACTCCTACAATGAGCAGTTCTTC. Its protein is CASTRLAGNSYNEQFF.

This chain joins TRBV5-1 and TRBJ2-2, with D possibly matching TRBD2 (6 bases). Germline lookup yields CDR1 SGHRS and CDR2 YFSETQ. The CDR3 is 14 residues long. V was pared by 4 bases and J by 4 bases, with 11 bases between. The CDR3, as DNA: TGCGCCAGCAGCACCGGGACTGCCACCGGGGAGCTGTTTTTT. Protein: CASSTGTATGELFF.

The chain joins TRBV6-1 to TRBJ2-5; 10 bases are a match to TRBD1. The CDR3 totals 14 residues. Trimming at V came to 6 bases and at J to 5 bases, leaving 6 bases not matched to a gene. The germline gives CDR1 MNHNS, CDR2 SASEGT. The CDR3 loop is CASRISGQGETQYF. The CDR3 DNA is TGTGCCAGCAGGATCTCGGGACAGGGGGAGACCCAGTACTTC.

The chain recombines TRBV28 with TRBJ1-3; D remains unclear. The germline V gene has CDR1 MDHEN and CDR2 SYDVKM. CDR3 length: 14 residues. V was cut by 5 bases and J by 8 bases, with 16 bases left in between. CDR3 region: CASSRWAPGDTIYF. The CDR3 bases are TGTGCCAGCAGTCGATGGGCCCCCGGGGACACCATATATTTT. The variable domain in full, completed from reference TRBV28 and TRBJ1-3, reads DVKVTQSSRYLVKRTGEKVFLECVQDMDHENMFWYRQDPGLGLRLIYFSYDVKMKEKGDIPEGYSVSREKKERFSLILESASTNQTSMYLCASSRWAPGDTIYFGEGSWLTVV.

J is TRBJ2-1 and V is TRBV2; 10 bases line up with TRBD1. Germline V CDR1 and CDR2: SNHLY, FYNNEI. The CDR3 runs to 12 residues. The CDR3 DNA follows: TGTGCGACGAGGACAGGGGGACATGAGCAGTTCTTC. Protein sequence: CATRTGGHEQFF.

The J gene is TRBJ1-4, the V gene TRBV4-1, with no clear D. The CDR3 spans 14 residues. Germline V CDR1 and CDR2: MGHRA, YSYEKL. Trimming took off 0 bases at V and 7 bases at J, with 9 bases between the two ends. The CDR3 coding sequence is TGCGCCAGCAGCCAAGATTGGGCAGTTGAAAAACTGTTTTTT. Its translation is CASSQDWAVEKLFF.

This chain joins TRBV14 and TRBJ2-1, with D possibly matching TRBD2 (5 bases). The length of the CDR3 is 15 residues. Germline V gene lookup returns CDR1 SGHDN and CDR2 FVKESK. V shed 9 bases and J shed 2 bases, with 17 bases lying between them. This CDR3 is CASTRWAGTYNEQFF. CDR3 bases: TGTGCCAGTACGCGTTGGGCCGGGACCTACAATGAGCAGTTCTTC.

The chain has TRBV19 and TRBJ2-1; D is ambiguous. Trimming took off 3 bases at V and 10 bases at J, with 16 bases between the two ends. The CDR3 consists of 14 residues. Germline values: CDR1 LNHDA, CDR2 SQIVND (reference sequence). CDR3 sequence reads: CASSIETLRAEQFF. The CDR3 nucleotides are TGTGCCAGTAGTATCGAGACCCTCCGGGCGGAGCAGTTCTTC.